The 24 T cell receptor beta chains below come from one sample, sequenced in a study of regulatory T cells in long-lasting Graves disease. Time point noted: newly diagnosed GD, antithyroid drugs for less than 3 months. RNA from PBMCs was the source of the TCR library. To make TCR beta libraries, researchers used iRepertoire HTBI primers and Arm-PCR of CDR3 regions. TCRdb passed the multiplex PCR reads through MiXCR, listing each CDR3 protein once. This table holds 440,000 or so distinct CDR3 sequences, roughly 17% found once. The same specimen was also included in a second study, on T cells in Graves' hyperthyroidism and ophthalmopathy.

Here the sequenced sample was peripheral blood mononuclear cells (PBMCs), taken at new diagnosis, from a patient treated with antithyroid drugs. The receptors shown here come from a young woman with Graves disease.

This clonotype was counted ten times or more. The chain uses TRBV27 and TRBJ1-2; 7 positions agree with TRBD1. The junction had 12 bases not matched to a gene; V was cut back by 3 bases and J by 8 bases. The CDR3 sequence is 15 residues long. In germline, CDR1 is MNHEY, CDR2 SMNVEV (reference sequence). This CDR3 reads CASSLTLMNRGGYTF. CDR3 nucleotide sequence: TGTGCCAGCAGTTTGACCCTAATGAACAGGGGCGGCTACACCTTC.

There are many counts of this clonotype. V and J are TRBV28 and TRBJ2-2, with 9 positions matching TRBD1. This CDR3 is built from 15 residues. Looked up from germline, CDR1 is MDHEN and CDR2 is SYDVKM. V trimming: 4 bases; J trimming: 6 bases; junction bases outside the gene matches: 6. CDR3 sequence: CASSSGTGFAGELFF. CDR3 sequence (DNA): TGTGCCAGCAGTTCCGGGACAGGGTTTGCCGGGGAGCTGTTTTTT.

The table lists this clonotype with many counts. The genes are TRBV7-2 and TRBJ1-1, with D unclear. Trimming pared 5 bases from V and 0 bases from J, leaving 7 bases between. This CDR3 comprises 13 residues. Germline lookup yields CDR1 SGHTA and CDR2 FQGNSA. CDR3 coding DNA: TGTGCCAGCAGCGTGACTGTGAACACTGAAGCTTTCTTT. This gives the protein CASSVTVNTEAFF.

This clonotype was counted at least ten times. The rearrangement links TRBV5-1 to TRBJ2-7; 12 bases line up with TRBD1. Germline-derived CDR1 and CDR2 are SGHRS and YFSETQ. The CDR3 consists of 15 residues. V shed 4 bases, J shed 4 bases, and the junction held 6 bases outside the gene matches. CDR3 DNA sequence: TGCGCCAGCAGCCCGGGGACAGGGGGCAAATACGAGCAGTACTTC. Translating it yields CASSPGTGGKYEQYF. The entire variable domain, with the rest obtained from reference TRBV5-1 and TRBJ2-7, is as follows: KAGVTQTPRYLIKTRGQQVTLSCSPISGHRSVSWYQQTPGQGLQFLFEYFSETQRNKGNFPGRFSGRQFSNSRSEMNVSTLELGDSALYLCASSPGTGGKYEQYFGPGTRLTVT.

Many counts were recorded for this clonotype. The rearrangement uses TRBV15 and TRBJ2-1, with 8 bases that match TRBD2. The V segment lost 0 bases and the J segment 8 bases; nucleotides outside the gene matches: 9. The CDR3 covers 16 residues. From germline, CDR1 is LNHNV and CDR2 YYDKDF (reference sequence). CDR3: CATSRDRPAGVDEQFF. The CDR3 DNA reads TGTGCCACCAGCAGAGATAGACCAGCGGGAGTGGATGAGCAGTTCTTC.

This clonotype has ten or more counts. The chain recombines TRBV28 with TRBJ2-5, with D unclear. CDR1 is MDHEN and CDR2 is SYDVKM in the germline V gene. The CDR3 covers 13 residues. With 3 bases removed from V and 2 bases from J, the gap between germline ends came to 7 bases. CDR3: CASSLNLQETQYF. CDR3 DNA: TGTGCCAGCAGTTTGAACCTACAAGAGACCCAGTACTTC.

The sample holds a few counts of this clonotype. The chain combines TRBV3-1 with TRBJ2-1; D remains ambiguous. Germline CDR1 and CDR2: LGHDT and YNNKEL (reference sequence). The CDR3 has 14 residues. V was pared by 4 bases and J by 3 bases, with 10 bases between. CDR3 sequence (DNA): TGTGCCAGCAGCCCCAATCCGTACTACAATGAGCAGTTCTTC. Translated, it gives CASSPNPYYNEQFF.

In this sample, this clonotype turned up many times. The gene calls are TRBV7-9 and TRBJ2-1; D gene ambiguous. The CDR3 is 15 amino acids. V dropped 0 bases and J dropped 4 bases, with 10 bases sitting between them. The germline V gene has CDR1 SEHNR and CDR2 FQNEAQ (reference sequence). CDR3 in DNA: TGTGCCAGCAGCTTAGCGCTCGCGCGGTACAATGAGCAGTTCTTC. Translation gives CASSLALARYNEQFF.

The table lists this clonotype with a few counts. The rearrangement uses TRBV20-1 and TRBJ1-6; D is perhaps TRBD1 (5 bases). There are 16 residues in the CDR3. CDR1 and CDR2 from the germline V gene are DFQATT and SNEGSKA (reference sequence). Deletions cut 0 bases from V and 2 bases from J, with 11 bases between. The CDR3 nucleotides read TGCAGTGCTAGAGATCAAGGGACGACCTATAATTCACCCCTCCACTTT. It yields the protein CSARDQGTTYNSPLHF.

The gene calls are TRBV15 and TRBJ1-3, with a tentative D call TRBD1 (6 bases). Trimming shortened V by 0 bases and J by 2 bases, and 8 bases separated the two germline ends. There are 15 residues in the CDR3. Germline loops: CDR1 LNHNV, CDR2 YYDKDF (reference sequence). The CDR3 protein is CATSREEGAGNTIYF. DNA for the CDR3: TGTGCCACCAGCAGAGAGGAGGGGGCTGGAAACACCATATATTTT.

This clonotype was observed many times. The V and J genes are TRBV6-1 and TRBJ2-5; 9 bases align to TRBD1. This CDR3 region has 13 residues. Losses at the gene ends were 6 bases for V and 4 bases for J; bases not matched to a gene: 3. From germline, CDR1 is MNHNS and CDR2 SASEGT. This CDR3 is CASRTDRGETQYF. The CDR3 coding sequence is TGTGCCAGCAGAACGGACAGGGGAGAGACCCAGTACTTC.

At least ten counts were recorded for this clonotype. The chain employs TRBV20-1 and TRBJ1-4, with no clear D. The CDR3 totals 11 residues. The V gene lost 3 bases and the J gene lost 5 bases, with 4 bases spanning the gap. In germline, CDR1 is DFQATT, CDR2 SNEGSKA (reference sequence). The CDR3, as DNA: TGCAGTGCTAGCTTAAATGAAAAACTGTTTTTT. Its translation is CSASLNEKLFF.

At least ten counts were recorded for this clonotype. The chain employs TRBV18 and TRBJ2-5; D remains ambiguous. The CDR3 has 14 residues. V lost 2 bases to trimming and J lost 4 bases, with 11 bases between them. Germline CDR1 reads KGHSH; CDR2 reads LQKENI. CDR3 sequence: CASSPAYSSETQYF. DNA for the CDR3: TGTGCCAGCTCACCAGCATACAGTTCAGAGACCCAGTACTTC.

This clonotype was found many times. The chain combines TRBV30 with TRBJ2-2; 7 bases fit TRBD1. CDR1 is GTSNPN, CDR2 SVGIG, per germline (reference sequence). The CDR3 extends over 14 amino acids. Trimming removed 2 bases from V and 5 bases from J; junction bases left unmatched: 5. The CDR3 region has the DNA TGTGCCTGGAGTACGGGACAGCCAACCGGGGAGCTGTTTTTT. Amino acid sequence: CAWSTGQPTGELFF. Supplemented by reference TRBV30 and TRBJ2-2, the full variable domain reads SQTIHQWPATLVQPVGSPLSLECTVEGTSNPNLYWYRQAAGRGLQLLFYSVGIGQISSEVPQNLSASRPQDRQFILSSKKLLLSDSGFYLCAWSTGQPTGELFFGEGSRLTVL.

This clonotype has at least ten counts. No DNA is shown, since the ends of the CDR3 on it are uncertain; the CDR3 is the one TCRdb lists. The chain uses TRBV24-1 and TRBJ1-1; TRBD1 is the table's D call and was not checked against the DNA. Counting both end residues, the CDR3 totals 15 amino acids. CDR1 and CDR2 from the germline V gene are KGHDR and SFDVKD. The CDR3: CATRTSGRENTEAFF.

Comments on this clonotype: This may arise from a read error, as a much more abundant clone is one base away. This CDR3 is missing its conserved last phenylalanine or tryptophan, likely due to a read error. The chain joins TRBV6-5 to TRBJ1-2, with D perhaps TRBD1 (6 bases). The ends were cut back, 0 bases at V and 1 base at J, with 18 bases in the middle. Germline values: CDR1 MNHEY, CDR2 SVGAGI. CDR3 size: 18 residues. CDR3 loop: CASSYSPGARGDNYGYTL. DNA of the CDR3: TGTGCCAGCAGTTACTCGCCGGGGGCGCGGGGCGATAACTATGGCTACACCCTC.

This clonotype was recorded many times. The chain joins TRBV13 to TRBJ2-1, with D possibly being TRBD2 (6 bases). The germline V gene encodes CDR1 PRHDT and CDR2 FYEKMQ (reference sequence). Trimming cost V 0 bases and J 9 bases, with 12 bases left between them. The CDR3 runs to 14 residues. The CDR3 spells CASSLGREPVEQFF. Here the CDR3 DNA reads TGTGCCAGCAGCTTAGGCCGGGAGCCGGTTGAGCAGTTCTTC.

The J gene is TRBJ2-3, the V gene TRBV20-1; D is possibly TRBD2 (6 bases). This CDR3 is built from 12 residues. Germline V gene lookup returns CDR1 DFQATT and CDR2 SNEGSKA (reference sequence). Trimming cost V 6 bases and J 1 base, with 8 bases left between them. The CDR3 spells CSAGGGTDTQYF. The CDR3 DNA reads TGCAGTGCGGGCGGGGGCACAGATACGCAGTATTTT.

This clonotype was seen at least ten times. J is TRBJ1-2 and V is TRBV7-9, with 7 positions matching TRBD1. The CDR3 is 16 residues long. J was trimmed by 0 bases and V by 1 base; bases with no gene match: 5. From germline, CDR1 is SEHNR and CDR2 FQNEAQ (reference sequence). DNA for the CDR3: TGTGCCAGCAGCTTAGGGACAGGTTATTCTAACTATGGCTACACCTTC. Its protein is CASSLGTGYSNYGYTF.

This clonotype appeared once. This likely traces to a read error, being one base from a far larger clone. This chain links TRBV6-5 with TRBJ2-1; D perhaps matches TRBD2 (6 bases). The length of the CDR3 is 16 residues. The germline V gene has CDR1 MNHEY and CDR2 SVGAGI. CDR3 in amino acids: CASSLSSPGEGNEQSF. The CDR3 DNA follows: TGTGCCAGCAGTTTATCCTCTCCGGGAGAGGGAAATGAGCAGTCCTTC.

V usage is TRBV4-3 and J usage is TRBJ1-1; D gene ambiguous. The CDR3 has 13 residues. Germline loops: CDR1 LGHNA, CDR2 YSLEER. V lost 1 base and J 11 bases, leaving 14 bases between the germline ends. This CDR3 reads CASSQGPLGLAFF. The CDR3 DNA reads TGCGCCAGCAGCCAAGGCCCCCTGGGGTTGGCTTTCTTT.

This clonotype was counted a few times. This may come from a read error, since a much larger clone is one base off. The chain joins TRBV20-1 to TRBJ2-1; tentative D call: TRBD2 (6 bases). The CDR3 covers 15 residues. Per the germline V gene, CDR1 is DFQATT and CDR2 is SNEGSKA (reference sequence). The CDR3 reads CSAKDPREWNNEQFF. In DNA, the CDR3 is TGCAGTGCGAAAGACCCTCGGGAGTGGAACAACGAGCAGTTCTTC.

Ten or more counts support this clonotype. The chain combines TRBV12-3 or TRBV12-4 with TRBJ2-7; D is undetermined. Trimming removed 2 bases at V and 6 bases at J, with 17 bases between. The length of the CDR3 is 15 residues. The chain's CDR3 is CASSLQAFLSSEQYF. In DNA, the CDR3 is TGTGCCAGCAGTTTACAGGCCTTCCTTTCCAGCGAGCAGTACTTC.

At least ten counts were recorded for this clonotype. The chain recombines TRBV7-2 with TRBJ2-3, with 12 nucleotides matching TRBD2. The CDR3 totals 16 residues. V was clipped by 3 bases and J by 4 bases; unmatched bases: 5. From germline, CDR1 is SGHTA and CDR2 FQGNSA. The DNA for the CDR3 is TGTGCCAGCAGCTTGACTAGCGGGAGTGCCCCAGATACGCAGTATTTT. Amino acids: CASSLTSGSAPDTQYF.